This TCR beta chain was found in a study of spatial heterogeneity in lung cancer. Study outcomes and limitations: Relative to follow-up, resection was when ubiquitous expanded tumor TCRs appeared more in blood.

V was cut by 6 bases and J by 2 bases, with 10 bases left in between. Looked up from germline, CDR1 is SNHLY and CDR2 is FYNNEI. The CDR3 covers 13 residues. In regard to this clonotype: Its antigen is undetermined.

TCRdb reanalysed the 5' RACE reads using MiXCR and keeps one entry per CDR3 protein. The sample has 39,000 or so distinct CDR3 sequences, about 10% seen once; the top ten hold approximately 17%. Regarding time point: blood at routine non-recurrence follow-up after resection. Whole RNA from tumor, nontumor lung or frozen PBMC was sequenced unsorted. The sample consisted of PBMCs, taken at follow-up. The chain combines TRBV2 with TRBJ2-5; a possible D gene is TRBD2 (5 bases). The clonotype was recovered from a female donor with early-stage non-small cell lung cancer. CDR3 nucleotide sequence: TGTGCCAGCAGCCGGACTCGTCAAGAGACCCAGTACTTC. It specifies CASSRTRQETQYF. Together with reference TRBV2 and TRBJ2-5, the CDR3 gives the full variable domain: EPEVTQTPSHQVTQMGQEVILRCVPISNHLYFYWYRQILGQKVEFLVSFYNNEISEKSEIFDDQFSVERPDGSNFTLKIRSTKLEDSAMYFCASSRTRQETQYFGPGTRLLVL.